This T cell receptor beta chain was obtained from a study of cytomegalovirus exposure and HLA in healthy donors. Germline loops: CDR1 KGHSH, CDR2 LQKENI. CDR3 length: 13 amino acids. The V end was cut by 6 bases, the J end by 0 bases, with 8 bases between. This clone was detected once. PCR involved 60 Vbeta and 13 Jbeta primers. This table comes from immunoSEQ multiplex PCR, and its TCRdb copy is limited to in-frame clones, with some not included. Seen here are about 120,000 clones, almost 85% observed once, and the top ten hold more than 1.4%. Sequencing was carried out using PBMCs. The sequence derives from a woman between 18 and 29 years old in good health and CMV-seronegative. V is TRBV18 and J is TRBJ1-2; D is possibly TRBD1 (5 bases). The CDR3 region is CASSQGPNYGYTF. DNA of the CDR3: TGTGCCAGCTCGCAGGGTCCTAACTATGGCTACACCTTC.